This record concerns one TCR beta chain sequence. These data come from a study of blood T cell repertoires in COVID-19. Study-level background: COVID-19 samples collected from the United States, Italy and Spain covered acute and convalescent phases. Sources were T cells, B-cell-depleted T cells, or PBMCs; the material itself was cDNA or gDNA.

The germline gives CDR1 SGHTA, CDR2 FQGNSA. Losses at the gene ends were 3 bases for V and 6 bases for J; bases not matched to a gene: 6. The CDR3 runs to 15 residues. Per the original data handling: Reference gene primers were amplified, and this amplification served to estimate nucleated cell counts. Sequencing was performed with immunoSEQ multiplex PCR; in TCRdb, only in-frame clones are kept and a portion is missing. For V, J and clone size, that table is used; D and trimming come from the DNA. The sample contains approximately 220,000 clones, about 80% of which appear only once. The sequence derives from a woman in her sixties or seventies with acute or convalescent COVID-19. The rearrangement links TRBV7-2 to TRBJ2-2; 8 bases agree with TRBD1. The sample was peripheral blood. CDR3 nucleotides: TGTGCCAGCAGCTTCGAGACAGGGGTCCCCGGGGAGCTGTTTTTT. It codes for CASSFETGVPGELFF.